This entry lists 14 T cell receptor beta chains sequenced from one sample in a study of blood T cell repertoires in COVID-19. The table came from immunoSEQ multiplex PCR; TCRdb's copy has only in-frame clones and leaves some out. The sample holds approximately 210,000 clones; about four fifths are singletons and the top ten take about 2.5%. Sequenced sample: peripheral blood. These receptors came from a woman in her 40s with active or convalescent COVID-19.

The chain employs TRBV19 and TRBJ2-5, with D maybe TRBD2 (5 bases). The CDR3 extends over 16 amino acids. Trimming took 1 base from V and 3 from J, leaving 15 bases between them. The germline gives CDR1 LNHDA, CDR2 SQIVND (reference sequence). The DNA of the CDR3 is TGTGCCAGTAGTATAGGCCAGAGGACTTTTGAAGAGACCCAGTACTTC. Protein: CASSIGQRTFEETQYF.

V is TRBV19 and J is TRBJ1-1; TRBD1 matches at 10 bases. Germline V CDR1 and CDR2: LNHDA, SQIVND (reference sequence). The CDR3 consists of 15 residues. V shed 6 bases and J 3 bases; nucleotides not matched to a gene: 7. The CDR3 loop reads CASSGTGAAYTEAFF. The CDR3 bases are TGTGCCAGTAGCGGGACAGGGGCAGCGTACACTGAAGCTTTCTTT. The whole variable domain, filled in from reference TRBV19 and TRBJ1-1, reads DGGITQSPKYLFRKEGQNVTLSCEQNLNHDAMYWYRQDPGQGLRLIYYSQIVNDFQKGDIAEGYSVSREKKESFPLTVTSAQKNPTAFYLCASSGTGAAYTEAFFGQGTRLTVV.

CDR3 DNA sequence: TGTGCCAGCAGTACCCCGGCGGCAGACGGATCCAATCAGCCCCAGCATTTT. It yields the protein CASSTPAADGSNQPQHF. J is TRBJ1-5 and V is TRBV28; D call uncertain. Germline lookup yields CDR1 MDHEN and CDR2 SYDVKM. The V and J ends lost 5 bases and 3 bases respectively, with 20 bases between them. The CDR3 totals 17 residues.

The J gene is TRBJ1-5, the V gene TRBV6-2 or TRBV6-3; D may be TRBD1 (5 bases). Deletions cut 2 bases from V and 1 base from J, with 15 bases between. Per the germline V gene, CDR1 is MNHEY and CDR2 is SVGEGT. The CDR3 spans 17 residues. The CDR3 bases are TGTGCCAGCAGTTACGGTCTGCACGGGGGGAGCAATCAGCCCCAGCATTTT. Translated: CASSYGLHGGSNQPQHF.

This clone appeared once. The gene calls are TRBV19 and TRBJ1-4; the D is unclear. The CDR3 totals 13 residues. CDR1 and CDR2 (germline): LNHDA, SQIVND (reference sequence). Trimming left V 8 bases short and J 3 bases short, with 10 bases between. In DNA, the CDR3 is TGTGCCAGTTCCCGGGTTTCTAATGAAAAACTGTTTTTT. It translates to CASSRVSNEKLFF.

The genes are TRBV6-4 and TRBJ2-1, with TRBD1 matching over 7 bases. This CDR3 spans 18 amino acids. V lost 3 bases to trimming and J lost 1 base; unmatched junction nucleotides: 12. From germline, CDR1 is MRHNA and CDR2 SNTAGT. In DNA, the CDR3 is TGTGCCAGCAGTGAAGGGGGCTGGAGGCTTGGATCCTACAATGAGCAGTTCTTC. Residues: CASSEGGWRLGSYNEQFF.

The chain is built from TRBV2 and TRBJ1-6; possible D gene TRBD1, 6 bases. The germline V and J ends were trimmed by 6 bases and 7 bases, with 16 bases remaining between them. Germline assignment: CDR1 SNHLY and CDR2 FYNNEI. The CDR3 covers 15 residues. CDR3 in DNA: TGTGCCAGCAGGAACAGGGCCGACGGGAATTCACCCCTCCACTTT. This sequence encodes CASRNRADGNSPLHF.

The chain links TRBV19 to TRBJ1-1; D remains ambiguous. The CDR3 contains 14 residues. Trimming shortened V by 2 bases and J by 3 bases, and 10 bases separated the two germline ends. Germline-derived CDR1 and CDR2 are LNHDA and SQIVND (reference sequence). CDR3 coding DNA: TGTGCCAGTAGTATACAGAACAGCTACACTGAAGCTTTCTTT. As protein: CASSIQNSYTEAFF.

The V gene is TRBV5-4, the J gene TRBJ2-3; 7 nucleotides align to TRBD2. Germline assignment: CDR1 SGHNT and CDR2 YYREEE (reference sequence). The CDR3 is made up of 16 amino acids. V was clipped by 5 bases and J by 5 bases; unmatched bases: 14. The CDR3 protein is CASSWGEGSIGDTQYF. Written as DNA, the CDR3 is TGTGCCAGCAGTTGGGGGGAGGGGTCCATAGGAGATACGCAGTATTTT.

The J gene is TRBJ1-3, the V gene TRBV18, with TRBD1 as a possible D gene (5 bases). The germline CDR1 and CDR2 sequences are KGHSH and LQKENI. The CDR3 loop spans 14 amino acids. V shed 8 bases and J shed 0 bases, with 11 bases lying between them. CDR3 sequence: CASHRRRSGNTIYF. As DNA, the CDR3 is TGTGCCAGCCACAGGCGCCGCTCTGGAAACACCATATATTTT.

The chain is built from TRBV6-5 and TRBJ1-3; possible D gene TRBD1, 6 bases. This CDR3 spans 15 amino acids. The germline V gene encodes CDR1 MNHEY and CDR2 SVGAGI. V dropped 5 bases and J dropped 3 bases, with 14 bases sitting between them. DNA for the CDR3: TGTGCCAGCAGTCCAAACCCGACAGGTGGAAACACCATATATTTT. It yields the protein CASSPNPTGGNTIYF.

The V gene is TRBV5-1, the J gene TRBJ1-6; 8 bases fit TRBD1. Trimming removed 0 bases from V and 10 bases from J; junction bases left unmatched: 6. CDR1 SGHRS and CDR2 YFSETQ come from the germline V gene. The CDR3 length is 15 residues. CDR3 sequence reads: CASSLGTGLESPLHF. The CDR3 DNA reads TGCGCCAGCAGCTTGGGGACAGGGCTCGAATCACCCCTCCACTTT. Full variable domain (rest looked up from reference TRBV5-1 and TRBJ1-6): KAGVTQTPRYLIKTRGQQVTLSCSPISGHRSVSWYQQTPGQGLQFLFEYFSETQRNKGNFPGRFSGRQFSNSRSEMNVSTLELGDSALYLCASSLGTGLESPLHFGNGTRLTVT.

The sample holds one count of this clone. This chain connects TRBV13 to TRBJ2-7; 7 nucleotides line up with TRBD2. Germline V CDR1 and CDR2: PRHDT, FYEKMQ (reference sequence). The CDR3 consists of 18 residues. V lost 0 bases to trimming and J lost 3 bases; unmatched junction nucleotides: 14. The CDR3 here is CASSLGTALLAENYEQYF. The CDR3 DNA reads as TGTGCCAGCAGCTTAGGAACCGCCCTCCTAGCGGAGAACTACGAGCAGTACTTC.

The chain couples TRBV30 to TRBJ1-5; D perhaps matches TRBD1 (6 bases). Germline-derived CDR1 and CDR2 are GTSNPN and SVGIG (reference sequence). Between the trimmed V and J ends, which lost 5 bases and 0 bases, there was a span of 11 bases. This CDR3 spans 14 amino acids. The chain's CDR3 is CAWGNRDSNQPQHF. The CDR3 bases are TGTGCCTGGGGGAACAGGGATAGCAATCAGCCCCAGCATTTT.